This T cell receptor beta chain was sequenced during a study of blood T cell repertoires in COVID-19. Study-wide background: Samples taken during acute and convalescent COVID-19 were collected in the United States, Italy and Spain. In each case, the material was cDNA or gDNA derived from T cells, B-cell-depleted T cells, or PBMCs.

This CDR3 contains 13 residues. V lost 0 bases and J lost 7, with 10 bases in between. Germline V gives CDR1 SGDLS, CDR2 YYNGEE. Under the authors' procedure: Amplification of reference gene primers was used by the study to estimate nucleated cell counts. Here immunoSEQ multiplex PCR was the method, and the copy in TCRdb shows in-frame clones only, minus some. That table is the source of V, J and clone size, and D and trimming were worked out from the DNA. The table has roughly 180,000 clones, more than 65% seen once; the top ten hold 7.5% to 8.5%. The receptor was isolated from an older woman with COVID-19, enrolled during active disease. The chain recombines TRBV9 with TRBJ2-5; D is possibly TRBD2 (5 bases). What was sequenced was peripheral blood. The CDR3 is CASSVGVEGTQYF. In nucleotides, the CDR3 is TGTGCCAGCAGCGTAGGGGTAGAGGGGACCCAGTACTTC.